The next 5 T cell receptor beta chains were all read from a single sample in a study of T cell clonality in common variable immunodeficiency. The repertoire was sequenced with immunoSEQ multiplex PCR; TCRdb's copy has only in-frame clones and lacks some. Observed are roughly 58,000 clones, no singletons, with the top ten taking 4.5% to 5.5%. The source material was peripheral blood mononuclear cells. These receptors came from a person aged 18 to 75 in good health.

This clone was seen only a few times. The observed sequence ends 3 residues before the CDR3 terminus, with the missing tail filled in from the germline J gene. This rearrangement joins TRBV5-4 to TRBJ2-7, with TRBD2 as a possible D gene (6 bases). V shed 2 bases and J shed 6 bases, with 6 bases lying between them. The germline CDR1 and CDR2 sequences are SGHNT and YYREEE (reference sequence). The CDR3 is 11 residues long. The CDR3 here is CASSFSGEQYF. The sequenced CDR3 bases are TGTGCCAGCAGCTTTAGCGGCGAG.

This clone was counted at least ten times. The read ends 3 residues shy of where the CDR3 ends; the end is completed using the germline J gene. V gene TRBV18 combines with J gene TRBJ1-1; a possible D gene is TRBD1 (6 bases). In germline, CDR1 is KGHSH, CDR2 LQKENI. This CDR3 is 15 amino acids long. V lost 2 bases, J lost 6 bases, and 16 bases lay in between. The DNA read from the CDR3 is TGTGCCAGCTCACCAGAAACAGGGAGATCCGCTGAA. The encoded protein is CASSPETGRSAE. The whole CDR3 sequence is CASSPETGRSAEAFF.

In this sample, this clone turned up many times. The CDR3 is CASSPGLAGVTGELFF. CDR3 DNA, as far as it was read: TGCGCCAGCAGCCCGGGACTAGCGGGAGTGACCGGGGAG. The J gene is TRBJ2-2, the V gene TRBV5-1; 14 bases align to TRBD2. The DNA ends 3 residues before the CDR3 does, and the rest of the CDR3 is filled in from the germline J gene. V lost 4 bases and J lost 5; bases outside the gene matches: 4. Germline CDR1 SGHRS, CDR2 YFSETQ. This CDR3 spans 16 amino acids.

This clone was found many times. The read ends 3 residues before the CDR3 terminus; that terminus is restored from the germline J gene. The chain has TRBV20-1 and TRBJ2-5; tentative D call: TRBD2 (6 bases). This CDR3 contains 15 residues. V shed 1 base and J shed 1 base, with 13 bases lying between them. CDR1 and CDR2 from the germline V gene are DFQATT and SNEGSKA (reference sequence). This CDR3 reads CSARVTGTPQETQYF. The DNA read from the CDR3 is TGCAGTGCTAGAGTCACGGGGACTCCCCAAGAGACC.

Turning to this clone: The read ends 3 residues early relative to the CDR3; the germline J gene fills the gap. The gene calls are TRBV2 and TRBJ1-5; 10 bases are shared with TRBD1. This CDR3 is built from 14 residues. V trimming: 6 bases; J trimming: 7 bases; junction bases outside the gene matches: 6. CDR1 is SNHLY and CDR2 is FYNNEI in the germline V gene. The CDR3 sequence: CASRAGTGDQPQHF. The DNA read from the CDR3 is TGTGCCAGCAGAGCAGGGACAGGGGACCAGCCC.